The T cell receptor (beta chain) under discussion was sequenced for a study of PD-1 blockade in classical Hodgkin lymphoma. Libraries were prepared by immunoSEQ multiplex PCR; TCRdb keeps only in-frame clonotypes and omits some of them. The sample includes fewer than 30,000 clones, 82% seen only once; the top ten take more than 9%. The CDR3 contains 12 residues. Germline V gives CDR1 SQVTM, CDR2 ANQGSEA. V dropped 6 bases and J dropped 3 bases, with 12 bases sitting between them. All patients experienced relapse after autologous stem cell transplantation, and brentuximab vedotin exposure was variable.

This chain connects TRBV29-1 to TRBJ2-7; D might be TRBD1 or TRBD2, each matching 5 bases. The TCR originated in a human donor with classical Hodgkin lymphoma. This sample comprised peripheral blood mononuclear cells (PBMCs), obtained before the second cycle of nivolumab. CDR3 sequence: CSVRGVSYEQYF. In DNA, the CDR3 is TGCAGCGTACGAGGGGTAAGCTACGAGCAGTACTTC.